This T cell receptor beta chain was sequenced for a study of T cell changes during pregnancy in multiple sclerosis. This table comes from immunoSEQ multiplex PCR, and its TCRdb copy is limited to in-frame clones, with some not included. The sample yields over 70,000 clones, 90% to 95% seen once. Germline values: CDR1 LNHDA, CDR2 SQIVND (reference sequence). This CDR3 region has 16 residues. Trimming at V came to 2 bases and at J to 4 bases, leaving 8 bases not matched to a gene. The receptor's source is a female donor with multiple sclerosis, enrolled in a pregnancy study. The specimen was peripheral blood, collected in the third trimester of pregnancy. The J gene is TRBJ1-1, the V gene TRBV19, with 9 bases that match TRBD1. The CDR3 here is CASSITGTGRGTEAFF. DNA of the CDR3: TGTGCCAGTAGTATAACCGGGACAGGGAGGGGCACTGAAGCTTTCTTT.